One sample yielded the 6 T cell receptor beta chains listed below, sequenced in a study of blood T cell repertoires in COVID-19. Sequenced by immunoSEQ multiplex PCR; TCRdb stores in-frame clones only, minus some. This sample has approximately 160,000 clones, with around 80% found just once. Sequencing was done on a sample of peripheral blood. The receptors shown here come from a woman older than 75 with acute or convalescent COVID-19.

This clone has just a few counts. CDR3 in DNA: TGTGCCAGCAGCAGGAACAGGGGCTACGAGCAGTACTTC. This codes for CASSRNRGYEQYF. The chain is built from TRBV13 and TRBJ2-7; 7 nucleotides agree with TRBD1. The CDR3 is made up of 13 amino acids. From germline, CDR1 is PRHDT and CDR2 FYEKMQ (reference sequence). Unmatched junction bases numbered 4, after V lost 5 bases and J lost 3 bases.

This chain joins TRBV3-1 (or the pseudogene TRBV3-2) and TRBJ2-7; 9 nucleotides match TRBD2. With 4 bases clipped from V and 7 bases from J, the junction kept 14 bases outside the gene matches. Germline V lookup: CDR1 LGHDT, CDR2 YNNKEL (reference sequence). This CDR3 has 16 amino acids. This chain's CDR3 is CASSRSFRSGRGEQYF. The CDR3 DNA follows: TGTGCCAGCAGCCGGTCATTCCGTAGCGGGAGAGGGGAGCAGTACTTC.

J is TRBJ1-2 and V is TRBV7-9; TRBD1 aligns across 7 bases. With 5 bases clipped from V and 3 bases from J, the junction kept 9 bases outside the gene matches. CDR3 length: 15 residues. Germline CDR1 reads SEHNR; CDR2 reads FQNEAQ (reference sequence). CDR3 nucleotide sequence: TGTGCCAGCAGCGTACCAGGGGGGATTCACTATGGCTACACCTTC. It codes for CASSVPGGIHYGYTF.

This clone has a single count. V is TRBV28 and J is TRBJ2-5, with 13 bases aligning to TRBD2. Germline assignment: CDR1 MDHEN and CDR2 SYDVKM. J was trimmed by 3 bases and V by 6 bases; bases with no gene match: 13. This CDR3 region has 18 residues. The CDR3 DNA follows: TGTGCCAGCAGACCTTTATACGGGACTAGCGGGAATAAAGAGACCCAGTACTTC. Translation: CASRPLYGTSGNKETQYF.

The chain combines TRBV27 with TRBJ1-1, with TRBD1 identical over 7 bases. The CDR3 runs to 15 residues. J was trimmed by 1 base and V by 4 bases; bases with no gene match: 6. Germline assignment: CDR1 MNHEY and CDR2 SMNVEV (reference sequence). This CDR3 reads CASSSRQGRNTEAFF. CDR3 sequence (DNA): TGTGCCAGCAGTTCTCGACAGGGAAGGAACACTGAAGCTTTCTTT.

This chain links TRBV29-1 with TRBJ2-1; TRBD2 aligns across 12 bases. Germline loops: CDR1 SQVTM, CDR2 ANQGSEA. The CDR3 loop spans 14 amino acids. V trimming: 3 bases; J trimming: 7 bases; junction bases outside the gene matches: 4. This CDR3 reads CSVDLAGGWNEQFF. The CDR3 DNA reads TGCAGCGTTGATCTAGCGGGAGGGTGGAATGAGCAGTTCTTC.